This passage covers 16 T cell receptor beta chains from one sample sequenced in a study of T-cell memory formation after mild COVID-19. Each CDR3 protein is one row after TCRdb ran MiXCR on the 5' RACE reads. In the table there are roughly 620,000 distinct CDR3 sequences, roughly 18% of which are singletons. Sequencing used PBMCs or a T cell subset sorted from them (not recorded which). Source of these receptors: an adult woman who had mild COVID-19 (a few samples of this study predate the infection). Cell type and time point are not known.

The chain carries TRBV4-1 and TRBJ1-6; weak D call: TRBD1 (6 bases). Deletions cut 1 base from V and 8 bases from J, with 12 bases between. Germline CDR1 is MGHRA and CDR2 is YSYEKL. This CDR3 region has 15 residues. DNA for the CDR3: TGCGCCAGCAGCCAAGTCACAGGGAGGGATTCACCCCTCCACTTT. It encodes CASSQVTGRDSPLHF.

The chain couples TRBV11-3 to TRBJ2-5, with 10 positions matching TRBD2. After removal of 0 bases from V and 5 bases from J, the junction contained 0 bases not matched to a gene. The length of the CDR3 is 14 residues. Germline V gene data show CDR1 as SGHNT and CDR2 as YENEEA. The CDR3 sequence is CASSLEGLAETQYF. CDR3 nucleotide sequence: TGTGCCAGCAGCTTAGAGGGACTAGCGGAGACCCAGTACTTC.

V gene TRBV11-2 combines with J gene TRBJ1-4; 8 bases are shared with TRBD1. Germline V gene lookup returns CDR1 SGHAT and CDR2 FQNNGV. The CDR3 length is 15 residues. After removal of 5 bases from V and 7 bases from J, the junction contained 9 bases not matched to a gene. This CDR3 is CASSPQTGESEKLFF. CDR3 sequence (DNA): TGTGCCAGCAGCCCACAGACAGGGGAAAGTGAAAAACTGTTTTTT.

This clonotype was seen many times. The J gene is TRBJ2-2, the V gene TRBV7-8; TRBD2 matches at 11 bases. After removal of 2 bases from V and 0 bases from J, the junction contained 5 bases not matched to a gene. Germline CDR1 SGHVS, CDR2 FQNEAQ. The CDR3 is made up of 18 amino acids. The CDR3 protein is CASSLTSGGPANTGELFF. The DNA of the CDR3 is TGTGCCAGCAGCTTAACTAGCGGGGGACCCGCGAACACCGGGGAGCTGTTTTTT.

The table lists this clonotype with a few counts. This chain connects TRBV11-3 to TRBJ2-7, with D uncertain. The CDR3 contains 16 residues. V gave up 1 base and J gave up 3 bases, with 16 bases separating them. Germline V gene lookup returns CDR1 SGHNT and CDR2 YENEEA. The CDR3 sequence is CASSLGPLGSRYEQYF. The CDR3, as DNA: TGTGCCAGCAGCTTAGGCCCATTAGGCAGCCGCTACGAGCAGTACTTC.

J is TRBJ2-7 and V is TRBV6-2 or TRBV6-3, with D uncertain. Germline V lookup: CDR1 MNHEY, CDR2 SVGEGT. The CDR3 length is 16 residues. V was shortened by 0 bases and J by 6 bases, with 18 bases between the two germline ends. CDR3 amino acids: CASSYSTPPSVFEQYF. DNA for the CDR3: TGTGCCAGCAGTTACTCGACCCCACCCTCGGTGTTCGAGCAGTACTTC.

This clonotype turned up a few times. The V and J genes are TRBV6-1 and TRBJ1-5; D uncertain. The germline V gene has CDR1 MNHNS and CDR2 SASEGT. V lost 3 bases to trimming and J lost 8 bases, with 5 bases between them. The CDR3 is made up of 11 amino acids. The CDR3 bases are TGTGCCAGCAGTGAGTCGAAGCCCCAGCATTTT. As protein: CASSESKPQHF.

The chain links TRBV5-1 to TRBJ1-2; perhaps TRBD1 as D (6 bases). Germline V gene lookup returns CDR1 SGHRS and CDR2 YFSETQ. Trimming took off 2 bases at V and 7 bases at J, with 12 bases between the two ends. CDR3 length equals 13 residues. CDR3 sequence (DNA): TGCGCCAGCAGCTTTGGGACAAGTACTGGCTACACCTTC. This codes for CASSFGTSTGYTF.

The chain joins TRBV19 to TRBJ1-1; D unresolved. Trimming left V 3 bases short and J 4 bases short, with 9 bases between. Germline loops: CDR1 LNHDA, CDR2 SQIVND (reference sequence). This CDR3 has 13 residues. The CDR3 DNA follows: TGTGCCAGTAGTATCAAGGTCGCCACTGAAGCTTTCTTT. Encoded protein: CASSIKVATEAFF.

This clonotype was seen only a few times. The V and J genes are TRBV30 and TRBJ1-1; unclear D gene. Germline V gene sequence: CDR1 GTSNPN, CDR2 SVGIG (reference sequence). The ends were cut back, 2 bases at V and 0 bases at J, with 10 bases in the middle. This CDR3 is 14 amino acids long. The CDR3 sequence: CAWSYEGMNTEAFF. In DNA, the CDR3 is TGTGCCTGGAGTTATGAGGGCATGAACACTGAAGCTTTCTTT.

The CDR3 coding sequence is TGTGCCAGCAGCTTAGTAGGTCTAGCGACAGAGCAGTTCTTC. Translating gives CASSLVGLATEQFF. The chain links TRBV7-6 to TRBJ2-1; possibly TRBD2 for D (6 bases). This CDR3 comprises 14 residues. Germline assignment: CDR1 SGHVS and CDR2 FNYEAQ. V lost 1 base and J lost 10, with 14 bases in between.

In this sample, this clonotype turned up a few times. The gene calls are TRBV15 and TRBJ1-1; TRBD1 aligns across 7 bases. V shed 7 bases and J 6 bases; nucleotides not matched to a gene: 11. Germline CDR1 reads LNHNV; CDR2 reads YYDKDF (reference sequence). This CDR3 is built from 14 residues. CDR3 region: CATTSTGELAEAFF. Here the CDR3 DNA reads TGTGCCACCACCTCCACAGGGGAGCTAGCTGAAGCTTTCTTT.

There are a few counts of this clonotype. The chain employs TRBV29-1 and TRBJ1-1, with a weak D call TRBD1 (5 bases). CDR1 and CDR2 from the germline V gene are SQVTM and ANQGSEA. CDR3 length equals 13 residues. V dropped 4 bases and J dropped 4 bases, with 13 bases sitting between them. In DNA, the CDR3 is TGCAGCGTTGGACGGGGGAGAGGCACTGAAGCTTTCTTT. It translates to CSVGRGRGTEAFF.

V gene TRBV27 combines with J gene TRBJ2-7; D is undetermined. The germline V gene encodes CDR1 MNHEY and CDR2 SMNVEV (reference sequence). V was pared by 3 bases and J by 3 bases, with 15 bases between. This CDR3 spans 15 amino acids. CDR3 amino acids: CASSFQLKPLYEQYF. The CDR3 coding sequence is TGTGCCAGCAGTTTTCAACTGAAACCACTCTACGAGCAGTACTTC.

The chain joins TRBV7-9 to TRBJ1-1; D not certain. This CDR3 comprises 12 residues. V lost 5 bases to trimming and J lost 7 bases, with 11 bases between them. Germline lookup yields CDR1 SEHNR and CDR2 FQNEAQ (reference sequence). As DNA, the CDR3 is TGTGCCAGCAGCCTCTCGGTTGGTGAAGCTTTCTTT. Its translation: CASSLSVGEAFF.

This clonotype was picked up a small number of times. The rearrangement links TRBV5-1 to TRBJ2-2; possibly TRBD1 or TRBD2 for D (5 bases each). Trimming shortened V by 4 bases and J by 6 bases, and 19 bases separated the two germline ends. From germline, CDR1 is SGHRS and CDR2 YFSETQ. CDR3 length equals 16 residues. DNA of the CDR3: TGCGCCAGCAGCCGCCTCGGGACGGAGACGTCCGGGGAGCTGTTTTTT. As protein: CASSRLGTETSGELFF.